This T cell receptor beta chain stems from a study of vaccination and CD4 T cells after COVID-19. Study-wide background: Researchers treated cells with overlapping spike peptides taken from SARS-CoV-2, HCoV-NL63, HCoV-OC43 and HCoV-229E.

This clonotype was observed a few times. The antigen is unknown. Treatment here: roughly 10-day PBMC culture with coronavirus spike peptide pools or control peptides (ViraFEST assay). Once peptide pools had expanded antigen-specific T cells, ViraFEST sequenced TCRs. Culture of under 2.5 million PBMCs per well took place with roughly 9.6 IU/ml IL-2 and 10 ug/ml peptide pools. By negative selection, CD4+ T cells were isolated once culture had run for over nine days. An Oncomine TCR Beta short-read assay was used to sequence the DNA from cultured CD4+ T cells. TCRdb fed the PCR reads into MiXCR, producing one record per CDR3 protein. The sample contains 13,000 to 15,000 distinct CDR3 sequences, 27% of which appear only once. V was clipped by 3 bases and J by 4 bases, with 15 bases between them. This CDR3 is built from 14 residues. Germline V gene data show CDR1 as GTSNPN and CDR2 as SVGIG (reference sequence).

Sequencing was performed on CD4+ T cells from blood, cultured in vitro. The V and J genes are TRBV30 and TRBJ1-1; TRBD1 is a possible D gene (5 bases). This TCR derives from a human donor who had recovered from COVID-19. The CDR3 is CAWRHSGGGTEAFF. The CDR3 nucleotides read TGTGCCTGGAGACATTCGGGGGGTGGCACTGAAGCTTTCTTT.